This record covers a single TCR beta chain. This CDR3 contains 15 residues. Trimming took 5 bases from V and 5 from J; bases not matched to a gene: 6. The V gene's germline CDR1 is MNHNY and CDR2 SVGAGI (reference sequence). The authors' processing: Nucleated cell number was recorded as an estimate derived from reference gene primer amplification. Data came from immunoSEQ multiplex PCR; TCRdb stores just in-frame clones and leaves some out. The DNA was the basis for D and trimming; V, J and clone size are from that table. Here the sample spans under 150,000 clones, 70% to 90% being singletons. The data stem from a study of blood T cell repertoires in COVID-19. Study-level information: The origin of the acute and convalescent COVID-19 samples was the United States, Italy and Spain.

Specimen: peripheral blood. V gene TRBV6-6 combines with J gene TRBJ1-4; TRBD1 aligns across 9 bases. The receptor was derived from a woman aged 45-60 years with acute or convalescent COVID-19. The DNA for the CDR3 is TGTGCCAGCAGTCCGAACAGGGGGCGAAATGAAAAACTGTTTTTT. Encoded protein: CASSPNRGRNEKLFF.